In its sample, the clone carrying this TCR beta chain was seen many times. The data are from a study of T-cell reconstitution after alpha-beta-depleted transplantation in children. TCRbeta library preparation incorporated unique molecular identifiers. One entry per CDR3 protein results from TCRdb running MiXCR on the PCR reads. The sample holds hundreds of thousands of distinct CDR3 sequences, about 10% seen once. Germline-derived CDR1 and CDR2 are SGHTA and FQGTGA. Trimming took 5 bases from V and 7 from J, leaving 18 bases between them. The CDR3 totals 15 residues. The TCR was taken from a human donor who donated a stem cell graft to a child with acute myeloid leukemia. The starting material was PBMCs from the stem cell graft donor, obtained from the stem cell graft. The genes are TRBV7-3 and TRBJ2-1, with D unresolved. This CDR3 reads CASSPPLTISNEQFF. For the CDR3, the DNA is TGTGCCAGCAGCCCACCGTTGACGATCTCTAATGAGCAGTTCTTC.